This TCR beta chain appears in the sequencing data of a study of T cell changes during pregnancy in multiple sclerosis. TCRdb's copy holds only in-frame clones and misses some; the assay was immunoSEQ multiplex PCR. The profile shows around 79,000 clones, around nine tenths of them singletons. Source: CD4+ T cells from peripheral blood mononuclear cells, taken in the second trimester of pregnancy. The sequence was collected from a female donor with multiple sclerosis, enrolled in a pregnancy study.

The CDR3 loop is CASSGLTGGRETQYF. Written as DNA, the CDR3 is TGTGCCAGCAGCGGACTAACGGGGGGGCGGGAGACCCAGTACTTC. The gene calls are TRBV9 and TRBJ2-5; 8 bases are a match to TRBD2. The germline CDR1 and CDR2 sequences are SGDLS and YYNGEE. J lost 5 bases, V lost 3 bases, and 9 bases had no gene match. The CDR3 totals 15 residues.